These 24 T cell receptor beta chains came from one sample sequenced in a study of blood T cell repertoires in COVID-19. TCRdb keeps only in-frame clones here, not all; method: immunoSEQ multiplex PCR. The table records over 400,000 clones, roughly nine tenths of them present only once. Sequencing was performed on PBMCs or T cells enriched from blood (not recorded which). The receptors were sampled from a woman aged 55-70 years who had recovered from COVID-19.

The gene calls are TRBV5-1 and TRBJ2-2; TRBD2 matches at 10 bases. The V segment lost 0 bases and the J segment 1 base; nucleotides outside the gene matches: 3. CDR1 and CDR2 from the germline V gene are SGHRS and YFSETQ. The CDR3 consists of 17 residues. The CDR3 region has the DNA TGCGCCAGCAGCTTGGCCGGGACTAGCGTGAACACCGGGGAGCTGTTTTTT. Translation: CASSLAGTSVNTGELFF.

CDR3 nucleotides: TGTGCCAGCGGACCCTCGTTAAATCTTAGGGGCCATCAGCCCCAGCATTTT. Its translation is CASGPSLNLRGHQPQHF. The rearrangement uses TRBV27 and TRBJ1-5; D is perhaps TRBD1 (5 bases). The germline V gene has CDR1 MNHEY and CDR2 SMNVEV (reference sequence). This CDR3 has 17 amino acids. Trimming pared 8 bases from V and 5 bases from J, leaving 25 bases between.

The V and J genes are TRBV25-1 and TRBJ2-5, with no clear D. V lost 6 bases to trimming and J lost 1 base, with 6 bases between them. CDR3 length equals 12 residues. Per germline, CDR1 MGHDK and CDR2 SYGVNS. CDR3 coding DNA: TGTGCCAGCAGGGAGACCCAAGAGACCCAGTACTTC. Its protein product is CASRETQETQYF.

The DNA for the CDR3 is TGTGCCAGCAACGTAACTAGGGCTCAAGAGACCCAGTACTTC. Amino acids: CASNVTRAQETQYF. The chain joins TRBV21-1 to TRBJ2-5; the table's D call of TRBD2 was not tested on the DNA. TRBV21-1 has pseudogene status. This CDR3 has 14 residues.

The table lists this clone with a count of one. The J gene is TRBJ2-1, the V gene TRBV14, with D unclear. The CDR3 is 13 residues long. From germline, CDR1 is SGHDN and CDR2 FVKESK. V was clipped by 3 bases and J by 3 bases, with 6 bases between them. The CDR3 region is CASSQRYYNEQFF. The DNA for the CDR3 is TGTGCCAGCAGCCAGAGATACTACAATGAGCAGTTCTTC.

This clone has just one count. The chain couples TRBV27 to TRBJ1-2; no clear D. Between the trimmed V and J ends, which lost 3 bases and 4 bases, there was a span of 15 bases. The germline CDR1 and CDR2 sequences are MNHEY and SMNVEV (reference sequence). The CDR3 loop spans 15 amino acids. The CDR3 reads CASSLGQEVPYGYTF. The CDR3, as DNA: TGTGCCAGCAGTTTGGGCCAGGAGGTCCCCTATGGCTACACCTTC.

A few counts support this clone. This sequence joins TRBV27 and TRBJ2-2, with D possibly matching TRBD1 (5 bases). V was clipped by 8 bases and J by 0 bases, with 16 bases between them. The CDR3 runs to 16 residues. CDR1 and CDR2 from the germline V gene are MNHEY and SMNVEV (reference sequence). The CDR3 is CASRLDSTANTGELFF. The CDR3 DNA reads as TGTGCCAGCCGACTCGACAGTACCGCGAACACCGGGGAGCTGTTTTTT.

V and J are TRBV2 and TRBJ1-5; 11 bases align to TRBD1. CDR3 length: 17 amino acids. V lost 4 bases to trimming and J lost 0 bases; unmatched junction nucleotides: 5. Looked up from germline, CDR1 is SNHLY and CDR2 is FYNNEI. The CDR3 protein is CASSGTGGPYSNQPQHF. The CDR3 DNA sequence: TGTGCCAGCAGTGGGACAGGGGGCCCTTATAGCAATCAGCCCCAGCATTTT.

The J gene is TRBJ2-2, the V gene TRBV9, with 11 nucleotides matching TRBD2. Germline lookup yields CDR1 SGDLS and CDR2 YYNGEE. The V and J ends lost 3 bases and 1 base, in that order; junction bases with no gene match: 2. The CDR3 contains 16 residues. The CDR3 DNA follows: TGTGCCAGCAGCGCCGGACTAGCGGGGAACACCGGGGAGCTGTTTTTT. Translation gives CASSAGLAGNTGELFF.

Worth noting for this clone: This CDR3 is also generated by other DNA sequences in the sample. The chain carries TRBV24-1 and TRBJ1-1, with TRBD1 identical over 7 bases. V trimming: 7 bases; J trimming: 1 base; junction bases outside the gene matches: 2. Germline loops: CDR1 KGHDR, CDR2 SFDVKD. The CDR3 spans 13 residues. The CDR3 sequence is CATRRTGNTEAFF. CDR3 DNA sequence: TGTGCCACCAGACGGACAGGGAACACTGAAGCTTTCTTT.

The chain recombines TRBV6-5 with TRBJ1-4, with 7 bases identical to TRBD1. Trimming took 8 bases from V and 1 from J; bases not matched to a gene: 4. The germline gives CDR1 MNHEY, CDR2 SVGAGI. This CDR3 comprises 14 residues. This chain's CDR3 is CASLYRGTNEKLFF. The CDR3 coding sequence is TGTGCCAGCTTGTACAGGGGAACTAATGAAAAACTGTTTTTT.

This chain links TRBV24-1 with TRBJ2-1; 7 positions match TRBD1. Germline loops: CDR1 KGHDR, CDR2 SFDVKD. The CDR3 length is 14 residues. V dropped 3 bases and J dropped 9; count of bases not matched to a gene: 7. CDR3 sequence: CATSDNKGGSEQFF. CDR3 nucleotides: TGTGCCACCAGTGATAATAAAGGGGGCAGTGAGCAGTTCTTC.

The rearrangement joins TRBV5-1 to TRBJ1-2; a weak D match, TRBD1 (6 bases). Germline loops: CDR1 SGHRS, CDR2 YFSETQ. The CDR3 is 14 residues long. Between the trimmed V and J ends, which lost 1 base and 4 bases, there was a span of 11 bases. CDR3 sequence reads: CASSLPGQTYGYTF. The CDR3 nucleotides are TGCGCCAGCAGCTTGCCTGGACAGACCTATGGCTACACCTTC.

The chain recombines TRBV12-3 or TRBV12-4 with TRBJ2-5; TRBD2 is a possible D gene (7 bases). V gave up 5 bases and J gave up 5 bases, with 12 bases separating them. The CDR3 loop spans 13 amino acids. The CDR3 nucleotides are TGTGCCAGCAGTAGGGGGGGGCTGGAGACCCAGTACTTC. Protein sequence: CASSRGGLETQYF.

This clone has more than one count but fewer than ten. This chain uses TRBV9 with TRBJ2-3, with a possible D match to TRBD1 (6 bases). From germline, CDR1 is SGDLS and CDR2 YYNGEE. This CDR3 spans 16 amino acids. V dropped 3 bases and J dropped 8 bases, with 22 bases sitting between them. For the CDR3, the DNA is TGTGCCAGCAGCGCCCGGACAGCAAGTCCTTTTGTTACGCAGTATTTT. Residues: CASSARTASPFVTQYF.

This clone appeared many times. Additional DNA sequences in this sample encode the identical CDR3. The chain recombines TRBV6-5 with TRBJ1-5; TRBD1 agrees at 9 bases. The V and J ends lost 4 bases and 4 bases, in that order; junction bases with no gene match: 5. The CDR3 runs to 15 residues. Germline CDR1 reads MNHEY; CDR2 reads SVGAGI. The CDR3 loop reads CASSLGTGLNQPQHF. CDR3 DNA sequence: TGTGCCAGCAGTTTGGGGACAGGGTTAAATCAGCCCCAGCATTTT.

In DNA form, the CDR3 reads TGTGCCAGCAGCCAAGGACAGGTGGCCTACGAGCAGTACTTC. This sequence encodes CASSQGQVAYEQYF. The chain combines TRBV3-1 (or the pseudogene TRBV3-2) with TRBJ2-7; possibly TRBD1 for D (6 bases). Trimming removed 1 base from V and 2 bases from J, with 9 bases in between. Germline V gene sequence: CDR1 LGHDT, CDR2 YNNKEL (reference sequence). The CDR3 length is 14 residues.

For the CDR3, the DNA is TGTGCCAGCAGCCTCCTAGCGGGGGCCCTCAAAAACATTCAGTACTTC. This gives the protein CASSLLAGALKNIQYF. This chain links TRBV7-2 with TRBJ2-4, with 10 bases that match TRBD2. V was clipped by 5 bases and J by 3 bases; unmatched bases: 7. The CDR3 totals 16 residues. Germline values: CDR1 SGHTA, CDR2 FQGNSA. Based on the CDR3 plus reference TRBV7-2 and TRBJ2-4, the full variable domain is GAGVSQSPSNKVTEKGKDVELRCDPISGHTALYWYRQSLGQGLEFLIYFQGNSAPDKSGLPSDRFSAERTGGSVSTLTIQRTQQEDSAVYLCASSLLAGALKNIQYFGAGTRLSVL.

The rearrangement links TRBV6-6 to TRBJ2-7; 8 positions match TRBD1. V trimming: 7 bases; J trimming: 2 bases; junction bases outside the gene matches: 10. The CDR3 has 15 amino acids. The germline CDR1 and CDR2 sequences are MNHNY and SVGAGI (reference sequence). This CDR3 reads CASIASDRDPYEQYF. The DNA for the CDR3 is TGTGCCAGCATAGCCTCGGACAGGGATCCCTACGAGCAGTACTTC.

This rearrangement joins TRBV5-4 to TRBJ2-7; TRBD2 agrees at 10 bases. V shed 1 base and J 1 base; nucleotides not matched to a gene: 11. This CDR3 contains 18 residues. Germline-derived CDR1 and CDR2 are SGHNT and YYREEE (reference sequence). CDR3 nucleotides: TGTGCCAGCAGCTTGAAAGGGTTAGCGGGGGGCCCTTCCTACGAGCAGTACGTC. This sequence encodes CASSLKGLAGGPSYEQYV.

The rearrangement joins TRBV7-8 to TRBJ1-2; 7 bases align to TRBD1. The CDR3 is 18 residues long. The J segment lost 3 bases and the V segment lost 1 base, leaving 14 bases of the junction unmatched. The V gene's germline CDR1 is SGHVS and CDR2 FQNEAQ. CDR3 in DNA: TGTGCCAGCAGCTTAGTCCAGGGGGTACAGCCTACTGACTATGGCTACACCTTC. It translates to CASSLVQGVQPTDYGYTF.

The V call is TRBV3-1 (or the pseudogene TRBV3-2), the J call TRBJ1-1; D is unclear. V was cut by 0 bases and J by 7 bases, with 18 bases left in between. CDR1 and CDR2 from the germline V gene are LGHDT and YNNKEL (reference sequence). The CDR3 consists of 16 residues. The CDR3 coding sequence is TGTGCCAGCAGCCAAGAGTCAACTGGGCTCCGTCGTGAAGCTTTCTTT. Translating it yields CASSQESTGLRREAFF.

V and J are TRBV5-1 and TRBJ2-5, with D perhaps matching TRBD2 (7 bases). CDR3 size: 14 residues. V was trimmed by 1 base and J by 4 bases, leaving 11 bases between them. CDR1 is SGHRS and CDR2 is YFSETQ in the germline V gene. This chain's CDR3 is CASSLKGGGETQYF. The CDR3 DNA follows: TGCGCCAGCAGCTTGAAAGGGGGGGGAGAGACCCAGTACTTC.

This clone was seen just once. This chain connects TRBV30 to TRBJ1-2, with 9 positions matching TRBD1. The CDR3 is made up of 16 amino acids. The junction had 11 bases not matched to a gene; V was cut back by 1 base and J by 5 bases. Germline CDR1 is GTSNPN and CDR2 is SVGIG (reference sequence). The CDR3 nucleotides read TGTGCCTGGAGTGCAACTAACAGGGGGCCTAGGTATGGCTACACCTTC. Its protein is CAWSATNRGPRYGYTF.